The entry below describes one T cell receptor (beta chain). Its antigen is not identified. This record belongs to a study of T cells expressing NK-cell markers. Study-wide findings and caveats: It remained uncertain whether the expanded NKG2C+ T cell clones were specific for HCMV antigens.

TCRdb reprocessed the 5' RACE reads, keeping one entry per CDR3 protein, no DNA. Its listing shows 400,000 to 450,000 distinct CDR3 sequences. The CDR3 runs to 14 residues. Germline V gene lookup returns CDR1 SNHLY and CDR2 FYNNEI. This TCR derives from a woman between 18 and 75 years old in good health. The sequenced sample consisted of blood T cells: a sorted CD56 or NKG2C T cell subset, CD4+ or CD8+ T cells, or bulk PBMC T cells (not recorded which). The rearrangement uses TRBV2 and TRBJ1-4; without DNA, the TCRdb call of TRBD1 cannot be checked. CDR3 in amino acids: CASIHAGANEKLFF. Filled out from reference TRBV2 and TRBJ1-4, the complete variable domain reads EPEVTQTPSHQVTQMGQEVILRCVPISNHLYFYWYRQILGQKVEFLVSFYNNEISEKSEIFDDQFSVERPDGSNFTLKIRSTKLEDSAMYFCASIHAGANEKLFFGSGTQLSVL.